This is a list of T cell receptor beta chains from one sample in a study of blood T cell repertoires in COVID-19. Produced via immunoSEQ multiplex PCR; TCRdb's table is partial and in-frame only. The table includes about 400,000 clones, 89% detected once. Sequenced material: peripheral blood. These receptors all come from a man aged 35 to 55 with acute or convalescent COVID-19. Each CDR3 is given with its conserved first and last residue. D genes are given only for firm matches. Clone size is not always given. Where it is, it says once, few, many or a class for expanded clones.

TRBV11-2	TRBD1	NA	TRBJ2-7	CASSLGQGSEQYF	TGTGCCAGCAGCTTAGGACAGGGGAGCGAGCAGTACTTC
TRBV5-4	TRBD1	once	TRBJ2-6	CASSWDRESGANVLTF	TGTGCCAGCAGCTGGGACAGGGAGTCTGGGGCCAACGTCCTGACTTTC
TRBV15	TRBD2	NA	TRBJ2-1	CATSRRLAGADNEQFF	TGTGCCACCAGCAGACGGTTAGCGGGGGCCGACAATGAGCAGTTCTTC
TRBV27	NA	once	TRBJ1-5	CATGGYSNQPQHF	TGTGCTACCGGGGGGTATAGCAATCAGCCCCAGCATTTT
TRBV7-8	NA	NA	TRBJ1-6	CASSSLESYNSPLHF	TGTGCCAGCAGCTCGTTAGAATCCTATAATTCACCCCTCCACTTT
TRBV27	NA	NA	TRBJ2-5	CASSLRGLGTYQETQYF	TGTGCCAGCAGTTTAAGGGGCCTCGGGACTTACCAAGAGACCCAGTACTTC
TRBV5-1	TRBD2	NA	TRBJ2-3	CASSLAESGIHTDTQYF	TGCGCCAGCAGCTTGGCGGAGAGCGGGATCCATACAGATACGCAGTATTTT
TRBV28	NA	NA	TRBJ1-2	CASRVSGYGYTF	TGTGCCTCCAGGGTTTCGGGCTATGGCTACACCTTC
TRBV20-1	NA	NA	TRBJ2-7	CSARRDYEQYF	TGCAGTGCTAGACGGGACTACGAGCAGTACTTC
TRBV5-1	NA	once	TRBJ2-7	CASSIDSYEQYF	TGCGCCAGCAGCATCGACAGCTACGAGCAGTACTTC
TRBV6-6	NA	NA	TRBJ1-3	CASSYNGGESGNTIYF	TGTGCCAGCAGTTACAATGGGGGCGAGTCTGGAAACACCATATATTTT
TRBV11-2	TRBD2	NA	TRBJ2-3	CASSWITSGASTDTQYF	TGTGCCAGCAGCTGGATCACTAGCGGGGCCAGCACAGATACGCAGTATTTT
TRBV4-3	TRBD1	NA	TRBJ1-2	CASSQGRQGANYGYTF	TGCGCCAGCAGCCAGGGACGACAGGGAGCTAACTATGGCTACACCTTC
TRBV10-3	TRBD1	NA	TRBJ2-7	CAISAIDRGYEQYF	TGTGCCATCAGTGCGATCGACAGGGGCTACGAGCAGTACTTC
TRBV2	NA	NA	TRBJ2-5	CASSAPRGQETQYF	TGTGCCAGCAGCGCGCCGAGGGGGCAAGAGACCCAGTACTTC
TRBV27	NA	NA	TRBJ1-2	CASSFPVRLRGGGYTF	TGTGCCAGCAGTTTTCCTGTCCGACTTCGAGGGGGTGGCTACACCTTC
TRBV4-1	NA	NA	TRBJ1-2	CASSSGVADYGYTF	TGCGCCAGCAGCTCAGGGGTGGCGGACTATGGCTACACCTTC
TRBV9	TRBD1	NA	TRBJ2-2	CASSTGGTTGELFF	TGTGCCAGCTCGACAGGGGGAACCACCGGGGAGCTGTTTTTT
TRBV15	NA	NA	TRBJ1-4	CATSRGGWDNEKLFF	TGTGCCACCAGCAGAGGAGGGTGGGATAATGAAAAACTGTTTTTT
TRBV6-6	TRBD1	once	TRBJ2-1	CASSYAWTGSNEQFF	TGTGCCAGCAGTTACGCATGGACAGGGAGCAATGAGCAGTTCTTC
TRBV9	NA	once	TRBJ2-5	CASSVEGWGGPETQYF	TGTGCCAGCAGCGTAGAAGGGTGGGGGGGCCCGGAGACCCAGTACTTC
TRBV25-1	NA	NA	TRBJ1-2	CASSELGGESYGYTF	TGTGCCAGCAGTGAATTGGGGGGAGAGAGCTATGGCTACACCTTC
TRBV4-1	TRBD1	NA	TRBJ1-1	CASSPAGTGGLNTEAFF	TGCGCCAGCAGCCCGGCCGGGACAGGGGGTCTGAACACTGAAGCTTTCTTT
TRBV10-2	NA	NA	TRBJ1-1	CASSESPVRGENTEAFF	TGCGCCAGCAGTGAGTCGCCGGTACGGGGGGAGAACACTGAAGCTTTCTTT
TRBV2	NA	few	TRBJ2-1	CASYRPREFNEQFF	TGTGCCAGCTACAGACCCCGGGAGTTCAATGAGCAGTTCTTC
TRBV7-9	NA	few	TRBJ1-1	CASSFVGRNTEAFF	TGTGCCAGCAGCTTTGTTGGGCGTAACACTGAAGCTTTCTTT
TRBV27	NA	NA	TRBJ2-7	CASSWGPTYEQYF	TGTGCCAGCAGTTGGGGGCCCACCTACGAGCAGTACTTC
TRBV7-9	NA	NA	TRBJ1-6	CASQNSGTKKNSPLHF	TGTGCCAGCCAAAACTCGGGGACAAAGAAAAATTCACCCCTCCACTTT
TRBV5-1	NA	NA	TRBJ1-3	CASSLVPGGGLAGNTIYF	TGCGCCAGCAGCTTGGTTCCCGGGGGGGGCTTAGCTGGAAACACCATATATTTT
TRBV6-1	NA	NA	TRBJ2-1	CASSEHLQGKQFF	TGTGCCAGCAGTGAACACCTCCAGGGCAAGCAGTTCTTC
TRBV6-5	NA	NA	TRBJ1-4	CASSYSGGIGEKLFF	TGTGCCAGCAGTTACTCTGGGGGGATTGGTGAAAAACTGTTTTTT
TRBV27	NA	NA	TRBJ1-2	CASSFGSAGILNGYTF	TGTGCCAGCAGTTTCGGGTCGGCAGGGATTTTGAATGGCTACACCTTC
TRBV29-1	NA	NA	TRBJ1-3	CSVEVAGGNTIYF	TGCAGCGTTGAAGTGGCGGGGGGAAACACCATATATTTT
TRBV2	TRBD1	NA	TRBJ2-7	CASRGTGAVHEQYF	TGTGCCAGCAGGGGGACAGGGGCGGTCCACGAGCAGTACTTC
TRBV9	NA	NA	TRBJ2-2	CASSGVSGTNTGELFF	TGTGCCAGCAGCGGGGTTAGCGGCACGAACACCGGGGAGCTGTTTTTT
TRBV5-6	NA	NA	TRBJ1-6	CASSLERPGAYNSPLHF	TGTGCCAGCAGCTTGGAGCGGCCAGGCGCCTATAATTCACCCCTCCACTTT
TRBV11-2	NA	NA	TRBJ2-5	CASSSAGRSWETQYF	TGTGCCAGCAGCTCTGCCGGCCGGAGTTGGGAGACCCAGTACTTC
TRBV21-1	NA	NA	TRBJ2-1	CASSKGLGQGMVGEQFF	TGTGCCAGCAGCAAAGGATTGGGACAGGGAATGGTCGGTGAGCAGTTCTTC
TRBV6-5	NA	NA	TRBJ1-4	CASKSSGQGWEKLFF	TGTGCCAGCAAAAGCTCGGGGCAGGGGTGGGAAAAACTGTTTTTT
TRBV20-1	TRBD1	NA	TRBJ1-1	CMTTGGPEAFF	TGCATGACAACAGGGGGACCTGAAGCTTTCTTT
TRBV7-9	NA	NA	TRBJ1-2	CASSFTYLRGYTF	TGTGCCAGCAGCTTCACATACTTGCGGGGCTACACCTTC
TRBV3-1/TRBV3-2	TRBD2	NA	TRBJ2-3	CASSQDRSGGALRTDTQYF	TGTGCCAGCAGCCAAGATAGGAGCGGGGGGGCCCTGAGGACAGATACGCAGTATTTT
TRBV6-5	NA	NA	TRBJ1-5	CASSQQGVGNQPQHF	TGTGCCAGCAGCCAACAGGGTGTCGGCAATCAGCCCCAGCATTTT
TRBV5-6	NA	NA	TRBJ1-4	CASSWTVNEKLFF	TGTGCCAGCAGCTGGACAGTTAATGAAAAACTGTTTTTT
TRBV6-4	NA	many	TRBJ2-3	CASSDTPGARTDTQYF	TGTGCCAGCAGTGACACGCCAGGGGCTCGCACAGATACGCAGTATTTT
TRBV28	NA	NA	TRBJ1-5	CASSVYRGGSNQPQHF	TGTGCCAGCAGTGTCTATCGGGGAGGGAGCAATCAGCCCCAGCATTTT
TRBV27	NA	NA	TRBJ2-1	CASSSLIAVSYNEQFF	TGTGCCAGCAGTTCTCTTATAGCGGTTTCCTACAATGAGCAGTTCTTC
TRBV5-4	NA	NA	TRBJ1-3	CASSSGGASRAGNTIYF	TGTGCCAGCAGCTCCGGGGGGGCCAGCCGCGCTGGAAACACCATATATTTT
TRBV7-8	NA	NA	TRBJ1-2	CASSLVAGTRANYGYTF	TGTGCCAGCAGCTTAGTAGCCGGGACAAGAGCTAACTATGGCTACACCTTC
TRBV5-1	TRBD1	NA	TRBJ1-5	CASSLGGQGIGQPQHF	TGCGCCAGCAGCTTGGGTGGACAGGGGATAGGCCAGCCCCAGCATTTT
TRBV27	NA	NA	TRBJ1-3	CASSISRSGNTIYF	TGTGCCAGCAGTATTAGCCGATCGGGAAACACCATATATTTT
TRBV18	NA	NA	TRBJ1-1	CASSPLGGTENTEAFF	TGTGCCAGCTCACCCCTAGGAGGGACGGAGAACACTGAAGCTTTCTTT